This is a list of T cell receptor beta chains from one sample in a study of blood T cells in healthy people across ages. One entry per CDR3 protein results from TCRdb running MiXCR on the 5' RACE reads. This sample carries around 1.7 million distinct CDR3 sequences, 28% of them seen once, and the ten largest clones take roughly 8.2%. The specimen sequenced was blood. The receptors come from a woman aged 25 to 39 in good health. CDR3s include the opening cysteine and the closing phenylalanine or tryptophan. The D gene is left open where the match is weak. Some rows have no size entry. The others give once, few or many, or a class for an expanded clone.

D: -; V: TRBV7-2; size: -; J: TRBJ1-1; DNA: TGTGCCAGCACCCTTGGGGGAGGGCTGAACACTGAAGCTTTCTTT; CDR3: CASTLGGGLNTEAFF
D: -; V: TRBV6-5; size: -; J: TRBJ2-7; DNA: TGTGCCAGCAGAGGCCGGGTCAACTCCTACGAGCAGTACTTC; CDR3: CASRGRVNSYEQYF
D: -; V: TRBV2; size: few; J: TRBJ2-1; DNA: TGTGCCAGCAGTGAATTCTCCCAGCATGACGAGCAGTTCTTC; CDR3: CASSEFSQHDEQFF
D: -; V: TRBV4-3; size: -; J: TRBJ2-7; DNA: TGCGCCAGCAGCCAATCCCGCGTGGGAGCCGAAGCCGAGCAGTACTTC; CDR3: CASSQSRVGAEAEQYF
D: TRBD2; V: TRBV12-3/TRBV12-4; size: once; J: TRBJ2-5; DNA: TGTGCCAGCAGTTTAGAATTAGCGGGGGGATACCAAGAGACCCAGTACTTC; CDR3: CASSLELAGGYQETQYF
D: TRBD2; V: TRBV5-1; size: -; J: TRBJ2-5; DNA: TGCGCCAGCAGCTTCGAGAACCAGCGGGAGAAAGAGACCCAGTACTTC; CDR3: CASSFENQREKETQYF
D: TRBD2; V: TRBV12-3/TRBV12-4; size: few; J: TRBJ2-2; DNA: TGTGCCAGCAGTAGGACTAGCGGGAGGGCCACGGGGGAGCTGTTTTTT; CDR3: CASSRTSGRATGELFF
D: -; V: TRBV6-5; size: few; J: TRBJ1-5; DNA: TGTGCCAGCAGTTTCGCTAAAGGCAATCAGCCCCAGCATTTT; CDR3: CASSFAKGNQPQHF
D: TRBD2; V: TRBV20-1; size: -; J: TRBJ2-5; DNA: TGCAGTGCTCGGGGGACTAGCCAAGAGACCCAGTACTTC; CDR3: CSARGTSQETQYF
D: -; V: TRBV4-1; size: few; J: TRBJ2-6; DNA: TGCGCCAGCAGCCAAGTATCAGGGAAGAAACGGAGGGCCAACGTCCTGACTTTC; CDR3: CASSQVSGKKRRANVLTF
D: TRBD2; V: TRBV12-3/TRBV12-4; size: -; J: TRBJ2-3; DNA: TGTGCCAGCAGGTCCCTGGGAGGGCCTAGCACAGATACGCAGTATTTT; CDR3: CASRSLGGPSTDTQYF
D: -; V: TRBV7-3; size: -; J: TRBJ2-3; DNA: TGTGCCAGCAGCCCGAGTCGTCCAGGGACAAGCACAGATACGCAGTATTTT; CDR3: CASSPSRPGTSTDTQYF
D: TRBD1; V: TRBV7-2; size: -; J: TRBJ2-3; DNA: TGTGCCAGCAGCTTACTGGGAGGACAGGGATCAGATACGCAGTATTTT; CDR3: CASSLLGGQGSDTQYF
D: -; V: TRBV10-2; size: -; J: TRBJ2-7; DNA: TGCGCCAGCAGTGAGTCCAGGGCCTACGAGCAGTACTTC; CDR3: CASSESRAYEQYF
D: -; V: TRBV7-2; size: -; J: TRBJ1-2; DNA: TGTGCCAGCAGCTTAGTAACAGCAAAGGGCTACACCTTC; CDR3: CASSLVTAKGYTF
D: -; V: TRBV18; size: -; J: TRBJ2-3; DNA: TGTGCCAGCTCACCTCCAGGGAACGTCCGCACAGATACGCAGTATTTT; CDR3: CASSPPGNVRTDTQYF
D: -; V: TRBV5-1; size: once; J: TRBJ2-4; DNA: TGCGCCAGCAGCAGACGGGCACCCAGGGAAAGGGAGCAGTACTTC; CDR3: CASSRRAPREREQYF
D: -; V: TRBV27; size: -; J: TRBJ2-1; DNA: TGTGCCAGCATGTCCGGGACGGGGAGGATCAATGAGCAGTTCTTC; CDR3: CASMSGTGRINEQFF
D: TRBD2; V: TRBV11-2; size: -; J: TRBJ2-3; DNA: TGTGCCAGCAGCTTAGATATTAGCGGGAGGGCGAGCACAGATACGCAGTATTTT; CDR3: CASSLDISGRASTDTQYF
D: -; V: TRBV12-5; size: -; J: TRBJ1-4; DNA: TGTGCTAGTGGCTTCGCCCGGTCGGCCACTAATGAAAAACTGTTTTTT; CDR3: CASGFARSATNEKLFF
D: -; V: TRBV5-1; size: -; J: TRBJ2-6; DNA: TGCGCCAGCAGCTTGGAGGGGGTAAGCTCTGGGGCCAACGTCCCGACTTTC; CDR3: CASSLEGVSSGANVPTF
D: TRBD2; V: TRBV25-1; size: -; J: TRBJ2-7; DNA: TGTGCCAGCAGTGAGGCCGGGACTAGCGGGAGGGGTGAGCAGTACTTC; CDR3: CASSEAGTSGRGEQYF
D: -; V: TRBV5-4; size: few; J: TRBJ1-6; DNA: TGTGCCAGCAGCTCCCAGACGAATCCACCCCTCCACTTT; CDR3: CASSSQTNPPLHF
D: -; V: TRBV9; size: -; J: TRBJ1-2; DNA: TGTGCCAGCAGCGTAGCTAAACAGATCGGTCTCACCTTC; CDR3: CASSVAKQIGLTF
D: TRBD1; V: TRBV6-5; size: -; J: TRBJ2-1; DNA: TGTGCCAGCAGTGGGGACAGGGGCGATGAGCAGTTCTTC; CDR3: CASSGDRGDEQFF
D: TRBD2; V: TRBV28; size: -; J: TRBJ2-1; DNA: TGTGCCAGCTCACGACTAGCGGGGCAGACCCAGTTCTTC; CDR3: CASSRLAGQTQFF
D: -; V: TRBV5-6; size: once; J: TRBJ2-1; DNA: TGTGCCAGCAGCTTAGTTGGGAAGTTGATCCAGTTCTTC; CDR3: CASSLVGKLIQFF
D: -; V: TRBV7-2; size: -; J: TRBJ2-5; DNA: TGTGCCGGCAGCTGGTCGGGGCCGTGGGGTGAGACCCAGTACTTC; CDR3: CAGSWSGPWGETQYF
D: -; V: TRBV7-9; size: -; J: TRBJ2-7; DNA: TGTGCCAGCAGCTTAGCGGGGACAAGCTTCCTCTACGAGCAGTACTTC; CDR3: CASSLAGTSFLYEQYF
D: -; V: TRBV5-1; size: -; J: TRBJ1-1; DNA: TGCGCCAGCAGCTTGGGATCCGTATCGACTGAAGCTTTCTTT; CDR3: CASSLGSVSTEAFF
D: -; V: TRBV6-2/TRBV6-3; size: -; J: TRBJ2-2; DNA: TGTGCCAGCAGCCGTAACAGGGTTGGGGCCGGGGAGCTGTTTTTT; CDR3: CASSRNRVGAGELFF
D: -; V: TRBV6-2/TRBV6-3; size: few; J: TRBJ1-1; DNA: TGTGCCAGCAAGGGACCGACTGGGAACACTGAAGCTTTCTTT; CDR3: CASKGPTGNTEAFF
D: TRBD1; V: TRBV6-5; size: few; J: TRBJ1-2; DNA: TGTGCCAGCAGGGGTGGGACAGTTAACTATGGCTACACCTTC; CDR3: CASRGGTVNYGYTF
D: -; V: TRBV5-6; size: many; J: TRBJ2-7; DNA: TGTGCCAGCAGCTTAAACCCCGGCGAGCAGTACTTC; CDR3: CASSLNPGEQYF
D: -; V: TRBV4-1; size: few; J: TRBJ2-1; DNA: TGCGCCAGCAGCCAAGGAGGGGGGGGGGATGAGCAGTTCTTC; CDR3: CASSQGGGGDEQFF
D: TRBD1; V: TRBV20-1; size: many; J: TRBJ1-2; DNA: TGCAGTGCACCAGAGGGGGCAGGGAATGGCTACACCTTC; CDR3: CSAPEGAGNGYTF
D: TRBD2; V: TRBV6-2/TRBV6-3; size: many; J: TRBJ2-7; DNA: TGTGCCAGCAGCCCAACACCCGGGACTAGCGGAGCCCTAAGCGAGCAGTACTTC; CDR3: CASSPTPGTSGALSEQYF
D: TRBD1; V: TRBV6-5; size: many; J: TRBJ1-2; DNA: TGTGCCAGCAGCAGGGACAGGGCCGGCTACACCTTC; CDR3: CASSRDRAGYTF
D: -; V: TRBV12-3/TRBV12-4; size: -; J: TRBJ1-1; DNA: TGTGCCAGCAGGGCAGGGGACCCGAACACTGAAGCTTTCTTT; CDR3: CASRAGDPNTEAFF
D: -; V: TRBV7-3; size: few; J: TRBJ2-7; DNA: TGTGCCAGCAGCTTATTCGACGGAACCTACGAGCAGTACTTC; CDR3: CASSLFDGTYEQYF
D: TRBD2; V: TRBV27; size: many; J: TRBJ2-5; DNA: TGTGCCAGCACCCCTAACGGGGAGGGGGAGACCCAGTACTTC; CDR3: CASTPNGEGETQYF
D: -; V: TRBV28; size: -; J: TRBJ2-3; DNA: TGTGCCAGCAGTTTTTTGGGGGGCGGGGCGGCAGATACGCAGTATTTT; CDR3: CASSFLGGGAADTQYF
D: TRBD2; V: TRBV20-1; size: -; J: TRBJ2-1; DNA: TGCAGTGCTTCGCGGGAGGTCCTCAATGAGCAGTTCTTC; CDR3: CSASREVLNEQFF
D: -; V: TRBV12-3/TRBV12-4; size: -; J: TRBJ1-4; DNA: TGTGCCAGCAGTTTTACAGGGCGGAATAATGAAAAACTGTTTTTT; CDR3: CASSFTGRNNEKLFF
D: TRBD2; V: TRBV6-5; size: -; J: TRBJ2-1; DNA: TGTGCCAGCGGCCGACTAGCGGGGGGCGGGTACAATGAGCAGTTCTTC; CDR3: CASGRLAGGGYNEQFF
D: TRBD2; V: TRBV7-9; size: -; J: TRBJ2-5; DNA: TGTGCCAGCAGCTCGCCGACTAGCGGGGTAAAAGAGACCCAGTACTTC; CDR3: CASSSPTSGVKETQYF
D: -; V: TRBV5-1; size: -; J: TRBJ2-5; DNA: TGCGCCAGCAGCTCGGAACAGGGCAGGGAGACCCAGTACTTC; CDR3: CASSSEQGRETQYF
D: -; V: TRBV5-1; size: few; J: TRBJ2-5; DNA: TGCGCCAGCAGCGGGAACCTCCAAGAGACCCAGTACTTC; CDR3: CASSGNLQETQYF
D: -; V: TRBV6-2/TRBV6-3; size: -; J: TRBJ2-5; DNA: TGTGCCAGCAGTTACGAGTATTGGAGGGGAGAGACCCAGTACTTC; CDR3: CASSYEYWRGETQYF
D: TRBD1; V: TRBV9; size: -; J: TRBJ1-1; DNA: TGTGCCAGCAGCGTAGCCCGGGACAGGGGCTCAGCTTTCTTT; CDR3: CASSVARDRGSAFF
D: TRBD2; V: TRBV5-1; size: -; J: TRBJ2-5; DNA: TGCGCCAGCAGCCTTCGAGGGACTAGCGTGCAGTACTTC; CDR3: CASSLRGTSVQYF
D: TRBD2; V: TRBV20-1; size: many; J: TRBJ2-7; DNA: TGCAGTGCTAGGGGATCGGGAGGCTACGAGCAGTACTTC; CDR3: CSARGSGGYEQYF
D: -; V: TRBV6-6; size: -; J: TRBJ2-7; DNA: TGTGCCAGCAGAATCAGGGGGGGTCACGAGCAGTACTTC; CDR3: CASRIRGGHEQYF
D: TRBD2; V: TRBV15; size: -; J: TRBJ2-1; DNA: TGTGCCACCAGCATAAAAGATACGGGGGGTAGCGATGAGCAGTTCTTC; CDR3: CATSIKDTGGSDEQFF
D: TRBD2; V: TRBV25-1; size: -; J: TRBJ2-5; DNA: TGTGCCAGCAGGGAGAGCGGGGGGATGGAGACCCAGTACTTC; CDR3: CASRESGGMETQYF
D: TRBD2; V: TRBV10-1; size: many; J: TRBJ2-3; DNA: TGCGCCAGCAGTGAGGGGACTAGCGGCACAGATACGCAGTATTTT; CDR3: CASSEGTSGTDTQYF
D: -; V: TRBV4-1; size: -; J: TRBJ2-7; DNA: TGCGCCAGCAGCCAATATTCCGAAGGCGAGCAGTACTTC; CDR3: CASSQYSEGEQYF
D: -; V: TRBV24-1; size: few; J: TRBJ2-7; DNA: TGTGCCACCAGTGATTCCCACGGTTACGAGCAGTACTTC; CDR3: CATSDSHGYEQYF
D: TRBD1; V: TRBV7-2; size: -; J: TRBJ2-5; DNA: TGTGCCAGCAGCCATCAACAGGGGCTCACCTCAGAGACCCAGTACTTC; CDR3: CASSHQQGLTSETQYF